This T cell receptor (beta chain) was identified during a study of control samples from healthy donors and cancer patients. Per germline, CDR1 SQVTM and CDR2 ANQGSEA. This CDR3 has 14 amino acids. The germline V and J ends were trimmed by 5 bases and 7 bases, with 18 bases remaining between them. Sequencing used immunoSEQ multiplex PCR; TCRdb keeps in-frame clones, though not all of them. The sample has 150,000 to 200,000 clones; around nine tenths are singletons. V is TRBV29-1 and J is TRBJ2-1, with D perhaps matching TRBD1 (7 bases). Sequences were obtained from blood. The clonotype comes from a woman aged 30 to 39 in good health. The CDR3 region is CSVRRRGLGNEQFF. In DNA, the CDR3 is TGCAGCGTTCGAAGGAGGGGGCTGGGGAATGAGCAGTTCTTC.